The TCR beta chain described here comes from a study of blood T cell repertoires in COVID-19 (dated by TCRdb to about 2020). The study in broad terms: The collaborator samples originated in the United States, Italy and Spain and spanned the acute and convalescent phases of COVID-19. Nearly every sample came with metadata listing a de-identified subject ID, COVID-19 status, age in years and sex. Subjects who had been exposed to COVID-19, were actively infected with it, or had recovered from it provided the deeply sampled blood TCRbeta repertoires that made up the dataset. The prospective study material was composed of cDNA or gDNA derived from T cells, B-cell-depleted T cells, or PBMCs. Samples came from the ongoing ImmuneRACE study (first 160 participants) plus 1,254 subjects from 6 global collaborators. The repertoires were released in a freely available public database intended as a resource for research on the immune response to SARS-CoV-2. Where available, HLA class I and class II types were taken from metadata supplied by the sample provider and were not determined by assay-based typing. General conclusions and limits of the study: The amount of clinical and demographic metadata varied by source and participant and was provided uncurated.

TCRbeta CDR3 regions were amplified from genomic DNA by means of the immunoSEQ Assay, a bias-controlled multiplex PCR. On the authors' methods: The number of nucleated cells in each sample was estimated by amplification of reference gene primers within the assay. To quantify the absolute abundance of each unique TCRbeta CDR3 rearrangement, sequence reads were collapsed and filtered. For each sample, productive Simpson clonality was calculated by taking the square root of Simpson's diversity index across productive rearrangements. TCRdb took over this immuneACCESS table, retaining in-frame rearrangements with V and J assigned. Such tables are incomplete; in checked studies, under half of the missing clones stem from an unresolved V gene, and the remainder is unexplained. That table furnishes V, J and clone size, whereas the DNA furnished D and trimming. Here the sample has around 230,000 clones; 88% occur a single time. Clones ranked in the top ten supply roughly 2.7% of the sample.

In regard to this clone: What antigen it recognizes has not been identified. No much larger clonotype is one base removed from it; base qualities were not supplied.

The V and J ends are trimmed by 2 bases and 4 bases, leaving 12 bases between them. The germline V gene yields MNHEY for CDR1 and SVGEGT for CDR2. From the cysteine through the phenylalanine, the CDR3 covers 15 amino acids. The sequence is cut down to CDR3 DNA, 45 bases in frame from base 1. Enrolling through a virtual design, the prospective study's participants ranged in age from roughly 18 to 90 years and lived across 24 United States geographic areas. In the prospective study, participants were assigned to cohorts based on the clinical history participants reported in a screening survey and a study questionnaire. ImmuneRACE Cohort 3 recovered participants were defined by two consecutive negative NP/OP PCR tests, healthcare professional clearance, or symptom resolution. Mobile phlebotomists in the prospective study collected whole blood, serum and a nasopharyngeal or oropharyngeal swab from every participant. Over a 2-month period, participants in the prospective study had the option of providing additional blood draws and questionnaires. Before DNA extraction, prospective study blood samples were shipped either frozen or at room temperature.

This chain is built from TRBV6-2 or TRBV6-3 and TRBJ2-1; TRBD1 is possibly the D segment (5 matching bases). Sample: PBMCs or T cells enriched from blood (not recorded which). This receptor was identified in a young woman who had recovered from COVID-19. CDR3 region: CASSYQQGGYNEQFF. The nucleotide sequence reads as follows: TGTGCCAGCAGTTACCAGCAGGGTGGGTACAATGAGCAGTTCTTC.